The 13 T cell receptor beta chains listed next were all sequenced from one sample in a study of shared clonotypes between healthy human individuals. TCRdb keeps only in-frame clones here, not all; method: immunoSEQ multiplex PCR. The profile shows over 400,000 clones, roughly 95% of them singletons. The sequencing sample was made of naive CD4+ T cells sorted from blood. Subset specified: CD45RA+ positively selected. All receptors derive from a woman in her twenties or thirties in good health.

The V gene is TRBV6-6, the J gene TRBJ1-1; no clear D gene. This CDR3 has 15 amino acids. The V gene lost 2 bases and the J gene lost 0 bases, with 10 bases spanning the gap. Germline V gene lookup returns CDR1 MNHNY and CDR2 SVGAGI (reference sequence). CDR3 in amino acids: CASSYEGLMNTEAFF. In DNA form, the CDR3 reads TGTGCCAGCAGTTACGAAGGGTTGATGAACACTGAAGCTTTCTTT.

V and J are TRBV7-8 and TRBJ2-4; 12 positions match TRBD2. CDR1 is SGHVS, CDR2 FQNEAQ, per germline. There are 19 residues in the CDR3. The J segment lost 10 bases and the V segment lost 0 bases, leaving 16 bases of the junction unmatched. This CDR3 reads CASSLAPPRASGRVGIQYF. CDR3 in DNA: TGTGCCAGCAGCTTAGCCCCCCCGAGGGCTAGCGGGAGGGTGGGAATTCAGTACTTC.

This chain links TRBV19 with TRBJ1-1, with TRBD1 matching 7 bases. CDR1 is LNHDA, CDR2 SQIVND, per germline (reference sequence). CDR3 length equals 15 residues. The V and J ends lost 5 bases and 5 bases, in that order; junction bases with no gene match: 11. The CDR3 loop reads CASSPRRQGSTEAFF. The CDR3, as DNA: TGTGCCAGTAGTCCAAGAAGACAGGGTAGTACTGAAGCTTTCTTT.

The chain recombines TRBV11-2 with TRBJ1-1; 7 bases are a match to TRBD1. Germline loops: CDR1 SGHAT, CDR2 FQNNGV. V was clipped by 4 bases and J by 1 base; unmatched bases: 6. The length of the CDR3 is 15 residues. CDR3 bases: TGTGCCAGCAGCTCCAACAGGGGTCGGAACACTGAAGCTTTCTTT. Its protein is CASSSNRGRNTEAFF. Based on the CDR3 plus reference TRBV11-2 and TRBJ1-1, the full variable domain is EAGVAQSPRYKIIEKRQSVAFWCNPISGHATLYWYQQILGQGPKLLIQFQNNGVVDDSQLPKDRFSAERLKGVDSTLKIQPAKLEDSAVYLCASSSNRGRNTEAFFGQGTRLTVV.

The V and J genes are TRBV2 and TRBJ2-7; 7 positions agree with TRBD2. The CDR3 totals 15 residues. The J segment lost 5 bases and the V segment lost 6 bases, leaving 13 bases of the junction unmatched. Per the germline V gene, CDR1 is SNHLY and CDR2 is FYNNEI. The CDR3 region is CASRTFAGEGNEQYF. The CDR3 nucleotides are TGTGCCAGCAGGACCTTTGCGGGAGAAGGGAACGAGCAGTACTTC.

V is TRBV28 and J is TRBJ1-2, with 7 bases matching TRBD1. This CDR3 is built from 14 residues. V dropped 2 bases and J dropped 8; count of bases not matched to a gene: 8. Per the germline V gene, CDR1 is MDHEN and CDR2 is SYDVKM. In DNA, the CDR3 is TGTGCCAGCAGTTTAGCGGGACAGATGAGCGGCTACACCTTC. Encoded protein: CASSLAGQMSGYTF.

Note on this clone: This CDR3 is also generated by other DNA sequences in the sample. The genes are TRBV2 and TRBJ2-7; 9 bases align to TRBD1. CDR1 is SNHLY and CDR2 is FYNNEI in the germline V gene. The CDR3 is made up of 13 amino acids. Unmatched junction bases numbered 1, after V lost 6 bases and J lost 1 base. This CDR3 reads CASSGTGSYEQYF. The CDR3 region has the DNA TGTGCCAGCAGCGGGACAGGGTCCTACGAGCAGTACTTC.

This chain connects TRBV25-1 to TRBJ2-4, with 9 bases identical to TRBD2. Trimming removed 8 bases from V and 6 bases from J; junction bases left unmatched: 14. The CDR3 is 16 residues long. Germline V lookup: CDR1 MGHDK, CDR2 SYGVNS. The CDR3 sequence: CASSSGTSSAGNIQYF. The CDR3 nucleotides read TGTGCCAGCTCTTCCGGGACTAGCAGTGCCGGAAACATTCAGTACTTC.

This chain joins TRBV10-3 and TRBJ2-3, with no clear D. Looked up from germline, CDR1 is ENHRY and CDR2 is SYGVKD. This CDR3 is built from 13 residues. The V end was cut by 4 bases, the J end by 5 bases, with 10 bases between. The DNA for the CDR3 is TGTGCCATCAGTGGGGCCGGGCAAGATACGCAGTATTTT. Amino acid sequence: CAISGAGQDTQYF.

The chain recombines TRBV30 with TRBJ2-3; 9 bases agree with TRBD2. After removal of 4 bases from V and 0 bases from J, the junction contained 2 bases not matched to a gene. Germline V gene data show CDR1 as GTSNPN and CDR2 as SVGIG (reference sequence). The CDR3 contains 14 residues. CDR3 nucleotides: TGTGCCTGGATGGCGGGAGGGAGCACAGATACGCAGTATTTT. Amino acids: CAWMAGGSTDTQYF.

This clone was observed a single time. V and J are TRBV28 and TRBJ1-5; the match to TRBD1 covers 9 bases. CDR1 is MDHEN, CDR2 SYDVKM, per germline. The CDR3 is 15 amino acids. V lost 6 bases and J lost 2; bases outside the gene matches: 5. The CDR3 spells CASRGQGLGNQPQHF. CDR3 DNA: TGTGCCAGCAGGGGACAGGGTTTGGGCAATCAGCCCCAGCATTTT.

The chain has TRBV5-1 and TRBJ2-7; weak D call: TRBD1 (6 bases). V lost 4 bases and J 0 bases, leaving 17 bases between the germline ends. The CDR3 sequence is 16 residues long. Germline-derived CDR1 and CDR2 are SGHRS and YFSETQ. CDR3 in amino acids: CASSAKNQGSSYEQYF. CDR3 coding DNA: TGCGCCAGCAGCGCTAAAAATCAGGGGTCCTCCTACGAGCAGTACTTC. The full variable domain, with the rest looked up from reference TRBV5-1 and TRBJ2-7, is KAGVTQTPRYLIKTRGQQVTLSCSPISGHRSVSWYQQTPGQGLQFLFEYFSETQRNKGNFPGRFSGRQFSNSRSEMNVSTLELGDSALYLCASSAKNQGSSYEQYFGPGTRLTVT.

The V call is TRBV5-1, the J call TRBJ2-2; D ambiguous. CDR3 length: 12 amino acids. V was cut by 1 base and J by 5 bases, with 3 bases left in between. The germline V gene encodes CDR1 SGHRS and CDR2 YFSETQ. CDR3 DNA sequence: TGCGCCAGCAGCTTGTCGACCGGGGAGCTGTTTTTT. This encodes CASSLSTGELFF.